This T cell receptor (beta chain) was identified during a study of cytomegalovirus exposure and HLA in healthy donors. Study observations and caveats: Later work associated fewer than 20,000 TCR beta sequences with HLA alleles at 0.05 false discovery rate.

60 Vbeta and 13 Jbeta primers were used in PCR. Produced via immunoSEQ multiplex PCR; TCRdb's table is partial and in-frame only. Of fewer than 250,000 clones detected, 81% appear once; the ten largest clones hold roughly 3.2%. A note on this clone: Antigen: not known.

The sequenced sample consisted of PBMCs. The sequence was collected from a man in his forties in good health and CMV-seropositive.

Here the CDR3 DNA reads TGTGCCACCAGCAGAGATCTCGGTAGCGGGACGGATACGCAGTATTTT. Encoded protein: CATSRDLGSGTDTQYF. This rearrangement joins TRBV15 to TRBJ2-3; TRBD2 agrees at 8 bases. The germline V gene has CDR1 LNHNV and CDR2 YYDKDF (reference sequence). The CDR3 contains 16 residues. The trim removed 0 bases at V and 6 bases at J, leaving 8 bases unmatched.